The 5 T cell receptor beta chains reported below all come from one sample, sequenced in a study of regulatory T cells in long-lasting Graves disease. Time point specified: newly diagnosed GD, antithyroid drugs for less than 3 months. Extracted RNA from PBMCs served as the source of the TCR library. Arm-PCR with iRepertoire HTBI primers amplified the CDR3 regions for these TCR beta libraries. Via MiXCR, TCRdb re-called the multiplex PCR reads, giving one row per CDR3 protein. The data contain a few hundred thousand distinct CDR3 sequences, over 15% of them singletons. The same sample was also studied in work on T cells in Graves' hyperthyroidism and ophthalmopathy.

This specimen was peripheral blood mononuclear cells (PBMCs), taken at new diagnosis, from a patient treated with antithyroid drugs. These receptors were obtained from a man aged 35 to 55 with Graves disease.

This clonotype was counted at least ten times. The chain recombines TRBV27 with TRBJ1-6, with D maybe TRBD1 (6 bases). The germline V gene encodes CDR1 MNHEY and CDR2 SMNVEV (reference sequence). This CDR3 has 14 amino acids. Trimming pared 4 bases from V and 5 bases from J, leaving 9 bases between. This CDR3 reads CASSWGQHNSPLHF. CDR3 DNA: TGTGCCAGCAGTTGGGGACAACATAATTCACCCCTCCACTTT.

This clonotype was observed many times. The chain recombines TRBV5-1 with TRBJ1-2, with D perhaps TRBD1 (6 bases). Germline lookup yields CDR1 SGHRS and CDR2 YFSETQ. The CDR3 is 17 residues long. V was clipped by 4 bases and J by 8 bases, with 27 bases between them. CDR3 protein: CASSRGTGTPWTGGYTF. Here the CDR3 DNA reads TGCGCCAGCAGCAGAGGGACCGGGACACCCTGGACTGGGGGCTACACCTTC.

This clonotype was picked up a small number of times. V is TRBV29-1 and J is TRBJ1-1, with D possibly TRBD1 on 6 matching bases. Trimming cost V 4 bases and J 7 bases, with 10 bases left between them. CDR3 length: 11 residues. Looked up from germline, CDR1 is SQVTM and CDR2 is ANQGSEA. As DNA, the CDR3 is TGCAGCGTTGGGACAGCTTTTGAAGCTTTCTTT. Amino acids: CSVGTAFEAFF.

The chain couples TRBV12-3 or TRBV12-4 to TRBJ1-1; a possible D gene is TRBD1 (5 bases). The V end lost 2 bases, the J end lost 12 bases, and 13 bases lay between the germline ends. This CDR3 has 12 residues. The CDR3 is CASSLLGQGSFF. The CDR3 DNA reads TGTGCCAGCAGTTTATTGGGGCAGGGCTCTTTCTTT.

The rearrangement links TRBV16 to TRBJ1-1; D is uncertain. The CDR3 runs to 15 residues. Trimming cost V 0 bases and J 4 bases, with 12 bases left between them. Germline lookup yields CDR1 KGHSY and CDR2 FQNENV. CDR3 protein: CASSQSRLSGTEAFF. The DNA of the CDR3 is TGTGCCAGCAGCCAATCGAGGTTGAGCGGCACTGAAGCTTTCTTT.